The T cell receptor (beta chain) described here comes from a study of cytomegalovirus exposure and HLA in healthy donors. Amplification used 60 Vbeta primers and 13 Jbeta primers. Sequencing used immunoSEQ multiplex PCR; TCRdb keeps in-frame clones, though not all of them. The data show some 120,000 clones, around 77% seen once. Germline-derived CDR1 and CDR2 are LNHNV and YYDKDF (reference sequence). Trimming took off 1 base at V and 5 bases at J, with 14 bases between the two ends. The CDR3 extends over 16 amino acids. The sample holds a few counts of this clone. The origin of this receptor is a human donor in good health. The chain joins TRBV15 to TRBJ1-4; D is possibly TRBD1 (6 bases). Sequenced material: PBMCs. Written as DNA, the CDR3 is TGTGCCACCAGCAGAGTCGTCGGGACAAGGAATGAAAAACTGTTTTTT. Its translation: CATSRVVGTRNEKLFF.